The 27 T cell receptor beta chains given below trace back to one sample, sequenced in a study of shared clonotypes between healthy human individuals. TCRdb's table, derived via immunoSEQ multiplex PCR, lists solely in-frame clones and lacks some. This sample has around 320,000 clones, with roughly 84% found just once. The sample taken for sequencing was memory CD8+ T cells sorted from blood. This sample's subset: CD45RO+ cells pooled with CCR7-negative TemRA cells. The receptors derive from a man between 18 and 29 years old in good health.

This chain uses TRBV11-3 with TRBJ2-3, with D tentatively TRBD2 (5 bases). The CDR3 covers 13 residues. The ends were cut back, 3 bases at V and 6 bases at J, with 10 bases in the middle. Germline-derived CDR1 and CDR2 are SGHNT and YENEEA. The CDR3 spells CASSFEGEDTQYF. The CDR3 DNA is TGTGCCAGCAGCTTCGAGGGAGAGGATACGCAGTATTTT.

The chain couples TRBV11-2 to TRBJ2-7; TRBD2 matches at 9 bases. J was trimmed by 5 bases and V by 2 bases; bases with no gene match: 7. CDR1 and CDR2 (germline): SGHAT, FQNNGV. This CDR3 contains 15 residues. Written as DNA, the CDR3 is TGTGCCAGCAGCTTATTAGGCGGGGGGGCCGACGAGCAGTACTTC. Amino acids: CASSLLGGGADEQYF. Variable domain in full (rest from reference TRBV11-2 and TRBJ2-7): EAGVAQSPRYKIIEKRQSVAFWCNPISGHATLYWYQQILGQGPKLLIQFQNNGVVDDSQLPKDRFSAERLKGVDSTLKIQPAKLEDSAVYLCASSLLGGGADEQYFGPGTRLTVT.

CDR3 sequence (DNA): TGTGCCAGCAGCCTTTTATACGGGAGGACCTACAATGAGCAGTTCTTC. This sequence encodes CASSLLYGRTYNEQFF. This chain links TRBV7-9 with TRBJ2-1, with 7 bases matching TRBD2. The CDR3 is made up of 16 amino acids. The V gene end was trimmed by 5 bases and the J gene end by 2 bases; junction bases not matched to a gene: 9. Germline loops: CDR1 SEHNR, CDR2 FQNEAQ (reference sequence).

The V gene is TRBV10-3, the J gene TRBJ1-2; possible D gene TRBD1, 6 bases. The CDR3 loop spans 13 amino acids. Trimming took off 5 bases at V and 6 bases at J, with 13 bases between the two ends. Germline V CDR1 and CDR2: ENHRY, SYGVKD. DNA of the CDR3: TGTGCCATCAGTCAACAGGGAAGAGATGGCTACACCTTC. Protein product: CAISQQGRDGYTF.

CDR3 amino acids: CASSRDVEGAQYF. The CDR3 DNA reads TGTGCCAGCAGCCGGGACGTCGAAGGGGCCCAGTACTTC. The chain combines TRBV7-6 with TRBJ2-5; D possibly uses TRBD1 or TRBD2 (5 bases each). Trimming left V 5 bases short and J 9 bases short, with 16 bases between. Germline-derived CDR1 and CDR2 are SGHVS and FNYEAQ. The CDR3 totals 13 residues.

The chain combines TRBV4-1 with TRBJ2-7, with 10 positions matching TRBD2. This CDR3 contains 17 residues. Germline values: CDR1 MGHRA, CDR2 YSYEKL. V was clipped by 6 bases and J by 2 bases; unmatched bases: 13. CDR3 bases: TGCGCCAGCAGTCTCCAAACTAGCGGGAAAGGTCCCTACGAGCAGTACTTC. This encodes CASSLQTSGKGPYEQYF.

The gene calls are TRBV27 and TRBJ2-2; D gene ambiguous. Germline assignment: CDR1 MNHEY and CDR2 SMNVEV (reference sequence). The V and J ends lost 3 bases and 1 base respectively, with 9 bases between them. This CDR3 has 15 residues. The CDR3 region has the DNA TGTGCCAGCAGTTTCCGGACGGTGAACACCGGGGAGCTGTTTTTT. Its translation: CASSFRTVNTGELFF.

This chain links TRBV28 with TRBJ2-1; 10 bases align to TRBD2. The CDR3 sequence is 14 residues long. V shed 10 bases, J shed 3 bases, and the junction held 6 bases outside the gene matches. Germline CDR1 and CDR2: MDHEN and SYDVKM. The CDR3 nucleotides are TGTGCCACCACAGCTAGCGGGAGCTACAATGAGCAGTTCTTC. Protein sequence: CATTASGSYNEQFF. Using reference TRBV28 and TRBJ2-1 for the parts outside the CDR3, the full variable domain is DVKVTQSSRYLVKRTGEKVFLECVQDMDHENMFWYRQDPGLGLRLIYFSYDVKMKEKGDIPEGYSVSREKKERFSLILESASTNQTSMYLCATTASGSYNEQFFGPGTRLTVL.

This chain uses TRBV5-1 with TRBJ1-3; 9 bases fit TRBD1. CDR1 is SGHRS and CDR2 is YFSETQ in the germline V gene. The CDR3 spans 17 residues. J was trimmed by 4 bases and V by 1 base; bases with no gene match: 9. CDR3 bases: TGCGCCAGCAGCTTGCAACAGGGGGCTAGGAGGGGAAACACCATATATTTT. It translates to CASSLQQGARRGNTIYF.

This rearrangement joins TRBV7-8 to TRBJ2-2; D ambiguous. Germline V gene lookup returns CDR1 SGHVS and CDR2 FQNEAQ. The CDR3 spans 13 residues. Trimming removed 1 base from V and 4 bases from J, with 4 bases in between. The CDR3 coding sequence is TGTGCCAGCAGCTTAGTTCCCACCGGGGAGCTGTTTTTT. It encodes CASSLVPTGELFF.

The chain combines TRBV2 with TRBJ2-2, with D perhaps being TRBD1 or TRBD2 (5 bases each). The CDR3 is 14 residues long. Looked up from germline, CDR1 is SNHLY and CDR2 is FYNNEI. Between the trimmed V and J ends, which lost 7 bases and 0 bases, there was a span of 9 bases. The CDR3 sequence: CASKTGPNTGELFF. CDR3 DNA: TGTGCCAGCAAGACGGGACCGAACACCGGGGAGCTGTTTTTT. Based on the CDR3 plus reference TRBV2 and TRBJ2-2, the full variable domain is EPEVTQTPSHQVTQMGQEVILRCVPISNHLYFYWYRQILGQKVEFLVSFYNNEISEKSEIFDDQFSVERPDGSNFTLKIRSTKLEDSAMYFCASKTGPNTGELFFGEGSRLTVL.

This chain joins TRBV25-1 and TRBJ1-2; the D is unclear. CDR3 size: 14 residues. Per the germline V gene, CDR1 is MGHDK and CDR2 is SYGVNS. V was shortened by 5 bases and J by 4 bases, with 14 bases between the two germline ends. The CDR3 is CASSKAGYIYGYTF. CDR3 in DNA: TGTGCCAGCAGTAAGGCAGGCTACATCTATGGCTACACCTTC.

The chain has TRBV9 and TRBJ2-7, with D unclear. Per germline, CDR1 SGDLS and CDR2 YYNGEE. CDR3 length: 13 residues. The V end was cut by 0 bases, the J end by 3 bases, with 7 bases between. The CDR3 nucleotides are TGTGCCAGCAGCGTAGAAAACAGCTACGAGCAGTACTTC. It yields the protein CASSVENSYEQYF.

This chain joins TRBV10-3 and TRBJ1-2, with D possibly TRBD1 on 5 matching bases. V dropped 4 bases and J dropped 2 bases, with 14 bases sitting between them. Looked up from germline, CDR1 is ENHRY and CDR2 is SYGVKD. This CDR3 is built from 15 residues. CDR3 region: CAISGLDTLNYGYTF. DNA of the CDR3: TGTGCCATCAGTGGCCTGGACACCTTGAACTATGGCTACACCTTC.

This clone turned up a few times. The chain carries TRBV9 and TRBJ1-1; D is perhaps TRBD1 (6 bases). Trimming took 1 base from V and 4 from J, leaving 8 bases between them. Germline-derived CDR1 and CDR2 are SGDLS and YYNGEE. There are 13 residues in the CDR3. The CDR3 DNA follows: TGTGCCAGCAGCGTAAAAGGGGGCACTGAAGCTTTCTTT. It translates to CASSVKGGTEAFF.

J is TRBJ2-3 and V is TRBV18; 9 bases match TRBD2. Germline loops: CDR1 KGHSH, CDR2 LQKENI. After removal of 4 bases from V and 2 bases from J, the junction contained 4 bases not matched to a gene. The CDR3 length is 15 residues. The CDR3 DNA follows: TGTGCCAGCTCACTAGCGGGGGCCTACACAGATACGCAGTATTTT. Translating it yields CASSLAGAYTDTQYF.

The chain links TRBV13 to TRBJ2-2; 7 bases line up with TRBD1. V dropped 5 bases and J dropped 5; count of bases not matched to a gene: 8. The CDR3 is 15 residues long. Looked up from germline, CDR1 is PRHDT and CDR2 is FYEKMQ (reference sequence). DNA for the CDR3: TGTGCCAGCAGCGAAGAAGGACAGGAAACCGGGGAGCTGTTTTTT. It translates to CASSEEGQETGELFF.

V gene TRBV4-1 combines with J gene TRBJ2-1, with 7 bases identical to TRBD1. CDR3 length equals 22 residues. Germline CDR1 MGHRA, CDR2 YSYEKL. Losses at the gene ends were 3 bases for V and 0 bases for J; bases not matched to a gene: 23. In nucleotides, the CDR3 is TGCGCCAGCAGCCAGGGACCCCGGGACAGCCGTACCAAATTCAGCTCCTACAATGAGCAGTTCTTC. It specifies CASSQGPRDSRTKFSSYNEQFF.

The DNA for the CDR3 is TGTGCCAGCAGGGCCCGGGGGAACACTGAAGCTTTCTTT. Translated, it gives CASRARGNTEAFF. The rearrangement links TRBV6-1 to TRBJ1-1; D is uncertain. V was cut by 6 bases and J by 1 base, with 9 bases left in between. Germline V gene sequence: CDR1 MNHNS, CDR2 SASEGT. This CDR3 spans 13 amino acids.

The chain is built from TRBV4-1 and TRBJ2-2; 11 nucleotides line up with TRBD2. The CDR3 contains 16 residues. The germline gives CDR1 MGHRA, CDR2 YSYEKL. J lost 3 bases, V lost 4 bases, and 4 bases had no gene match. This CDR3 reads CASSPHSGRDTGELFF. The CDR3 DNA reads TGCGCCAGCAGCCCCCATAGCGGGAGGGACACCGGGGAGCTGTTTTTT.

J is TRBJ2-5 and V is TRBV27, with D unresolved. Per germline, CDR1 MNHEY and CDR2 SMNVEV (reference sequence). This CDR3 has 14 amino acids. V dropped 2 bases and J dropped 10 bases, with 17 bases sitting between them. CDR3 region: CASSLNPTAGDQYF. The CDR3 DNA sequence: TGTGCCAGCAGTTTAAACCCGACGGCTGGGGACCAGTACTTC.

The chain links TRBV4-3 to TRBJ2-6; D gene ambiguous. This CDR3 contains 15 residues. Trimming removed 4 bases at V and 1 base at J, with 8 bases between. The V gene's germline CDR1 is LGHNA and CDR2 YSLEER. This CDR3 reads CASSPIRSGANVLTF. The DNA of the CDR3 is TGCGCCAGCAGCCCAATAAGGTCTGGGGCCAACGTCCTGACTTTC.

The CDR3 sequence: CATSEGTSYEQYF. DNA for the CDR3: TGTGCCACCAGCGAGGGGACCTCCTACGAGCAGTACTTC. The chain employs TRBV15 and TRBJ2-7; D possibly matches TRBD1 or TRBD2 (5 bases each). CDR1 and CDR2 (germline): LNHNV, YYDKDF (reference sequence). Deletions cut 5 bases from V and 0 bases from J, with 8 bases between. The CDR3 sequence is 13 residues long.

This clone was counted between two and nine times. This chain links TRBV7-9 with TRBJ1-5; the D is unclear. Looked up from germline, CDR1 is SEHNR and CDR2 is FQNEAQ (reference sequence). V dropped 5 bases and J dropped 12 bases, with 14 bases sitting between them. CDR3 length: 12 amino acids. CDR3 loop: CASSGWEEVQHF. For the CDR3, the DNA is TGTGCCAGCAGCGGATGGGAAGAGGTCCAGCATTTT.

The J gene is TRBJ1-1, the V gene TRBV9; perhaps TRBD1 as D (6 bases). This CDR3 spans 14 amino acids. Trimming took off 2 bases at V and 4 bases at J, with 12 bases between the two ends. CDR1 is SGDLS, CDR2 YYNGEE, per germline. CDR3 nucleotides: TGTGCCAGCAGCGTCCGGGGGCTTGGCACTGAAGCTTTCTTT. Its translation: CASSVRGLGTEAFF.

This clone has a handful of counts. The rearrangement uses TRBV19 and TRBJ1-4; TRBD1 aligns across 8 bases. The CDR3 extends over 14 amino acids. Germline V CDR1 and CDR2: LNHDA, SQIVND (reference sequence). V lost 6 bases, J lost 7 bases, and 7 bases stayed unmatched. The CDR3 DNA is TGTGCCAGTAGCGATCAGGGGGCTGGTGAAAAACTGTTTTTT. Translating it yields CASSDQGAGEKLFF.

J is TRBJ2-7 and V is TRBV7-9; D not certain. Deletions cut 1 base from V and 2 bases from J, with 12 bases between. The CDR3 runs to 15 residues. Germline assignment: CDR1 SEHNR and CDR2 FQNEAQ (reference sequence). CDR3 in DNA: TGTGCCAGCAGCTTAGGGGCAGGTTCTGCCTACGAGCAGTACTTC. Its translation is CASSLGAGSAYEQYF.